This T cell receptor beta chain was recorded in a study of metastatic and nonmetastatic thyroid tumors. Whole-study context: For malignant and benign thyroid patients, tumor or nodule tissue and blood were the sources whose repertoires were compared.

Study-wide points: As reported, TCR beta diversity in blood and tumor was significantly higher in malignant thyroid tumors than in benign nodules.

As processed by the authors: A classifier of distant metastasis in papillary thyroid cancer was built from CDR3 differences (across clinicopathological groups). TCRdb re-clonotyped the PCR reads via MiXCR. These V and J calls are TCRdb output, not the study's own analysis. The sample has 85,000 to 100,000 clones; more than 9.5% are singletons. All patients were untreated before thyroid surgery. In germline, CDR1 is SGHTA, CDR2 FQGNSA. V gave up 8 bases and J gave up 4 bases, with 17 bases separating them. The CDR3 is made up of 14 amino acids. Details on this clone: The antigen remains undetermined.

This clonotype was sampled from a female donor with papillary thyroid cancer or a benign thyroid nodule (not recorded which). Some clones in this sample may be carry-over from other donors' samples. The rearrangement uses TRBV7-2 and TRBJ1-2, with a possible D match to TRBD1 (5 bases). Sample: blood. CDR3 loop: CASGEVRGGYGYTF. CDR3 nucleotides: TGTGCCAGCGGGGAGGTGAGGGGTGGCTATGGCTACACCTTC.